The 22 T cell receptor beta chains presented below share a single source sample, sequenced in a study of T cells in Graves' hyperthyroidism and ophthalmopathy. The CDR3 regions of TCR beta were amplified from RNA transcripts. During a first-round RT-PCR of the TCR CDR3, the HTBI primer set was used. MiXCR, applied by TCRdb to the multiplex PCR reads, yields one record per CDR3 protein. The data contain roughly 710,000 distinct CDR3 sequences, 30% to 40% of them singletons. What was sequenced was blood. All receptors derive from a woman aged 35 to 49 with Graves' hyperthyroidism.

This clonotype was detected ten times or more. The J gene is TRBJ2-2, the V gene TRBV29-1; D is possibly TRBD2 (6 bases). V lost 6 bases and J 5 bases, leaving 16 bases between the germline ends. CDR3 length equals 14 residues. CDR1 is SQVTM and CDR2 is ANQGSEA in the germline V gene. CDR3 sequence reads: CSVAGQGLTGELFF. The CDR3 DNA sequence: TGCAGCGTGGCGGGGCAGGGATTAACCGGGGAGCTGTTTTTT.

J is TRBJ2-5 and V is TRBV10-3, with 10 bases aligning to TRBD1. Germline CDR1 reads ENHRY; CDR2 reads SYGVKD. V lost 2 bases, J lost 9 bases, and 12 bases stayed unmatched. The CDR3 length is 16 residues. The CDR3 sequence is CAISERGQGTDQPQYF. The CDR3 region has the DNA TGTGCCATCAGTGAGCGGGGACAGGGGACGGATCAGCCCCAGTACTTC.

The sample holds a few counts of this clonotype. The chain couples TRBV5-1 to TRBJ2-5; 7 bases map to TRBD1. The length of the CDR3 is 14 residues. In germline, CDR1 is SGHRS, CDR2 YFSETQ. The ends lost 1 base at V and 5 bases at J; junction bases unmatched: 5. This CDR3 reads CASSLITGDETQYF. The CDR3 DNA follows: TGCGCCAGCAGCTTGATAACAGGGGATGAGACCCAGTACTTC.

This chain connects TRBV5-1 to TRBJ1-1; no definite D call. In germline, CDR1 is SGHRS, CDR2 YFSETQ. CDR3 length equals 13 residues. V was shortened by 4 bases and J by 1 base, with 8 bases between the two germline ends. CDR3 loop: CASSKSENTEAFF. CDR3 bases: TGCGCCAGCAGCAAGAGTGAGAACACTGAAGCTTTCTTT.

This sequence joins TRBV6-5 and TRBJ1-1, with D perhaps matching TRBD1 (5 bases). V gave up 6 bases and J gave up 3 bases, with 17 bases separating them. Germline V gene lookup returns CDR1 MNHEY and CDR2 SVGAGI. CDR3 length: 15 residues. CDR3 amino acids: CASSLPHGGYTEAFF. The CDR3 DNA is TGTGCCAGCAGCTTACCCCACGGGGGGTACACTGAAGCTTTCTTT.

The chain combines TRBV4-3 with TRBJ1-5; D gene ambiguous. This CDR3 has 15 residues. CDR1 LGHNA and CDR2 YSLEER come from the germline V gene. Deletions cut 1 base from V and 3 bases from J, with 10 bases between. The CDR3 region is CASSQVAGFNQPQHF. The CDR3 region has the DNA TGCGCCAGCAGCCAAGTAGCGGGATTCAATCAGCCCCAGCATTTT.

The sample holds many counts of this clonotype. The chain links TRBV7-9 to TRBJ1-3; D not resolved. CDR3 length: 14 amino acids. CDR1 is SEHNR and CDR2 is FQNEAQ in the germline V gene (reference sequence). V lost 6 bases, J lost 4 bases, and 13 bases lay in between. CDR3 sequence reads: CASSPAPGGNTIYF. The DNA for the CDR3 is TGTGCCAGCAGTCCAGCCCCGGGAGGAAACACCATATATTTT.

Details on this clonotype: At one end, the junction sequence differs from germline, possibly due to a read error. J is TRBJ2-5 and V is TRBV11-3; D may correspond to TRBD1 or TRBD2 (6 bases each). CDR1 and CDR2 from the germline V gene are SGHNT and YENEEA. The CDR3 totals 19 residues. The CDR3 nucleotides are TGCGCCAGCAGCCAAGAGAGGGGGACTGCGGGGAGACACCAAGAGACCCAGTACTTC. Translation gives CASSQERGTAGRHQETQYF.

V usage is TRBV6-5 and J usage is TRBJ1-5, with TRBD1 matching 7 bases. The germline CDR1 and CDR2 sequences are MNHEY and SVGAGI. The junction had 10 bases not matched to a gene; V was cut back by 7 bases and J by 4 bases. This CDR3 spans 15 amino acids. CDR3 loop: CASTKKPGQNQPQHF. CDR3 coding DNA: TGTGCCAGCACTAAAAAACCGGGACAGAATCAGCCCCAGCATTTT.

This chain uses TRBV7-9 with TRBJ1-6; 8 bases match TRBD1. CDR1 and CDR2 (germline): SEHNR, FQNEAQ (reference sequence). The V segment lost 5 bases and the J segment 9 bases; nucleotides outside the gene matches: 9. The length of the CDR3 is 15 residues. DNA of the CDR3: TGTGCCAGCAGCGGGCCAGGGGGCTTGAGTTCACCCCTCCACTTT. Its translation is CASSGPGGLSSPLHF.

This clonotype came up a few times. The chain employs TRBV19 and TRBJ1-1; 8 nucleotides line up with TRBD1. V shed 9 bases and J 4 bases; nucleotides not matched to a gene: 4. This CDR3 has 12 residues. Germline V gene data show CDR1 as LNHDA and CDR2 as SQIVND (reference sequence). The chain's CDR3 is CASATGGTEAFF. The DNA for the CDR3 is TGTGCCAGCGCTACAGGGGGCACTGAAGCTTTCTTT.

Turning to this clonotype: A much more abundant neighbour one base away suggests this may be a read error. The CDR3 nucleotides read TGTGCCAGCAGCCGAGGGGTCGCAACTGAAGCTTTCTTT. Translated, it gives CASSRGVATEAFF. The gene calls are TRBV7-9 and TRBJ1-1; the D gene is possibly TRBD1 (5 bases). Deletions cut 5 bases from V and 5 bases from J, with 12 bases between. The CDR3 runs 13 residues. Germline V gene sequence: CDR1 SEHNR, CDR2 FQNEAQ (reference sequence).

The gene calls are TRBV4-2 and TRBJ1-1; 7 bases match TRBD1. The CDR3 has 17 amino acids. Germline V gene sequence: CDR1 LGHNA, CDR2 YNFKEQ. Losses at the gene ends were 3 bases for V and 1 base for J; bases not matched to a gene: 11. The DNA of the CDR3 is TGTGCCAGCAGCCACCGATTGTCCGGGACAGAGAACACTGAAGCTTTCTTT. Translating it yields CASSHRLSGTENTEAFF.

V and J are TRBV29-1 and TRBJ2-7; D gene uncertain. The CDR3 is 11 amino acids. CDR1 is SQVTM, CDR2 ANQGSEA, per germline. Trimming cost V 4 bases and J 0 bases, with 4 bases left between them. The CDR3 here is CSVVFSYEQYF. In DNA, the CDR3 is TGCAGCGTTGTTTTCTCCTACGAGCAGTACTTC.

This clonotype was seen more than once but under ten times. J is TRBJ1-5 and V is TRBV7-2; maybe TRBD1 (6 bases). Germline CDR1 reads SGHTA; CDR2 reads FQGNSA. The length of the CDR3 is 14 residues. With 5 bases removed from V and 3 bases from J, the gap between germline ends came to 11 bases. The chain's CDR3 is CASSAQGYNQPQHF. CDR3 DNA: TGTGCCAGCAGCGCACAGGGCTACAATCAGCCCCAGCATTTT.

This clonotype showed up many times. The chain recombines TRBV19 with TRBJ1-2, with D possibly TRBD1 on 6 matching bases. Trimming took off 3 bases at V and 1 base at J, with 12 bases between the two ends. The CDR3 is 15 residues long. Germline values: CDR1 LNHDA, CDR2 SQIVND (reference sequence). The CDR3 sequence is CASSMGTLSNYGYTF. CDR3 coding DNA: TGTGCCAGTAGTATGGGGACACTTAGTAACTATGGCTACACCTTC.

This clonotype was picked up many times. This chain connects TRBV6-5 to TRBJ1-1; D uncertain. V lost 5 bases and J lost 1, with 14 bases in between. From germline, CDR1 is MNHEY and CDR2 SVGAGI. The CDR3 extends over 15 amino acids. This CDR3 is CASSSEWARNTEAFF. The CDR3 region has the DNA TGTGCCAGCAGTAGCGAATGGGCGCGGAACACTGAAGCTTTCTTT.

Ten or more counts support this clonotype. The CDR3 protein is CASSQDRGTGFNSPLHF. The CDR3 region has the DNA TGCGCCAGCAGCCAAGATCGTGGGACAGGCTTTAATTCACCCCTCCACTTT. J is TRBJ1-6 and V is TRBV4-3; 8 bases fit TRBD1. Per germline, CDR1 LGHNA and CDR2 YSLEER. The CDR3 runs to 17 residues. V was clipped by 0 bases and J by 6 bases; unmatched bases: 7.

This clonotype was seen ten or more times. V is TRBV5-5 and J is TRBJ2-7; tentatively, D is TRBD1 or TRBD2 (5 bases each). V gave up 0 bases and J gave up 5 bases, with 12 bases separating them. This CDR3 spans 14 amino acids. The germline CDR1 and CDR2 sequences are SGHKS and YYEKEE (reference sequence). The CDR3 reads CASSLVGPLNEQYF. For the CDR3, the DNA is TGTGCCAGCAGCTTGGTGGGACCGCTAAACGAGCAGTACTTC.

This clonotype was counted a few times. V and J are TRBV6-5 and TRBJ2-7; 7 nucleotides match TRBD1. Unmatched junction bases numbered 3, after V lost 2 bases and J lost 2 bases. The CDR3 has 14 residues. CDR1 and CDR2 (germline): MNHEY, SVGAGI. CDR3 in amino acids: CASSYRDRPYEQYF. The CDR3 region has the DNA TGTGCCAGCAGTTACCGGGACAGACCCTACGAGCAGTACTTC.

The V gene is TRBV9, the J gene TRBJ2-7; maybe TRBD2 (6 bases). This CDR3 has 15 residues. The germline V and J ends were trimmed by 4 bases and 7 bases, with 21 bases remaining between them. The germline V gene encodes CDR1 SGDLS and CDR2 YYNGEE. CDR3 in amino acids: CASSKTGTHGGEQYF. The CDR3 DNA is TGTGCCAGCAGCAAGACCGGGACTCATGGAGGGGAGCAGTACTTC.

This clonotype was counted ten times or more. The chain links TRBV10-3 to TRBJ1-2, with D perhaps TRBD1 (5 bases). V lost 3 bases, J lost 6 bases, and 11 bases lay in between. The CDR3 has 13 residues. Germline V gene sequence: CDR1 ENHRY, CDR2 SYGVKD. The CDR3 nucleotides read TGTGCCATCAGTGAATCGAAGGGGCATGGCTACACCTTC. This encodes CAISESKGHGYTF.